This T cell receptor (beta chain) was observed in a study of blood T cell repertoires in COVID-19. Whole-study context: Both acute and convalescent COVID-19 samples were obtained from the United States, Italy and Spain.

From germline, CDR1 is MNHNS and CDR2 SASEGT. V lost 2 bases to trimming and J lost 4 bases, with 10 bases between them. This CDR3 contains 14 residues. Original analysis: Reference gene primer amplification yielded estimated nucleated cell counts. Sequencing was performed with immunoSEQ multiplex PCR; in TCRdb, only in-frame clones are kept and a portion is missing. The V and J calls and clone size were taken over from that table, and D and trimming were inferred from the DNA. The sample lists 100,000 to 150,000 clones; around 80% were seen once. This chain uses TRBV6-1 with TRBJ2-3; D is unresolved. The TCR originated in a middle-aged man with active or convalescent COVID-19. Sequenced material: peripheral blood. DNA of the CDR3: TGTGCCAGCAGTGAACCAAGCTATCCAGATACGCAGTATTTT. It is translated as CASSEPSYPDTQYF.